This is a list of T cell receptor beta chains from one sample in a study of blood T cell repertoires in COVID-19. The assay was immunoSEQ multiplex PCR, and TCRdb's table has in-frame clones only and misses some. The sample contains approximately 300,000 clones, 87% of which appear only once. Material: PBMCs or T cells enriched from blood (not recorded which). These receptor sequences come from a woman aged 30 to 39 who had recovered from COVID-19. Both conserved end residues are part of each CDR3. Fields, in order: V gene, D gene, J gene, clone size, CDR3 DNA, CDR3 protein. The D gene is left open where the match is weak. Where a row states a size, it is once, few, many or the class of an expanded clone; other rows omit it.

v_gene: TRBV2
d_gene: -
j_gene: TRBJ1-6
abundance: -
CDR3nt: TGTGCCAGCAGTGATAGAGGGCCGCGACTTACTCCCCTCCACTTT
CDR3aa: CASSDRGPRLTPLHF

v_gene: TRBV29-1
d_gene: TRBD1
j_gene: TRBJ1-4
abundance: -
CDR3nt: TGCAGCGTGCCCGGGACAGGGGGTTCTAATGAAAAACTGTTTTTT
CDR3aa: CSVPGTGGSNEKLFF

v_gene: TRBV28
d_gene: -
j_gene: TRBJ1-2
abundance: once
CDR3nt: TGTGCCAGCAATCTCTCCGGCGGGGGGGATGATGGCTACACCTTC
CDR3aa: CASNLSGGGDDGYTF

v_gene: TRBV27
d_gene: TRBD2
j_gene: TRBJ2-3
abundance: -
CDR3nt: TGTGCCAGCAGTTTATCGTGGGCGGGGGGGTCAGATACGCAGTATTTT
CDR3aa: CASSLSWAGGSDTQYF

v_gene: TRBV7-9
d_gene: TRBD1
j_gene: TRBJ1-5
abundance: -
CDR3nt: TGTGCCAGCAGCAGCGACAGGGGTAGCAATCAGCCCCAGCATTTT
CDR3aa: CASSSDRGSNQPQHF

v_gene: TRBV5-1
d_gene: TRBD1
j_gene: TRBJ1-2
abundance: -
CDR3nt: TGCGCCAGCAGCGCCGCAGGGACAGCTAACTATGGCTACACCTTC
CDR3aa: CASSAAGTANYGYTF

v_gene: TRBV5-1
d_gene: -
j_gene: TRBJ1-6
abundance: -
CDR3nt: TGCGCCAGCAGCTTGGAACCGGGGGGCCCTAATTCACCCCTCCACTTT
CDR3aa: CASSLEPGGPNSPLHF

v_gene: TRBV29-1
d_gene: TRBD1
j_gene: TRBJ2-7
abundance: -
CDR3nt: TGCAGCGTTGGGACAGGGGGTATCTACGAGCAGTACTTC
CDR3aa: CSVGTGGIYEQYF

v_gene: TRBV5-5
d_gene: -
j_gene: TRBJ1-1
abundance: -
CDR3nt: TGTGCCAGCAGCTTGGTAGGAGTGAGTGGGAACACTGAAGCTTTCTTT
CDR3aa: CASSLVGVSGNTEAFF

v_gene: TRBV2
d_gene: -
j_gene: TRBJ1-2
abundance: -
CDR3nt: TGTGCCAGCAGGGGGACTCTCTATGGCTACACCTTC
CDR3aa: CASRGTLYGYTF

v_gene: TRBV4-1
d_gene: -
j_gene: TRBJ2-1
abundance: -
CDR3nt: TGCGCCAGCAGCCAGGGTAGGGCAGGGGTGGCCTCCTACAATGAGCAGTTCTTC
CDR3aa: CASSQGRAGVASYNEQFF

v_gene: TRBV28
d_gene: -
j_gene: TRBJ2-7
abundance: few
CDR3nt: TGTGCCAGCAGCCGCCCGCCTGCCAGATTCTACGAGCAGTACTTC
CDR3aa: CASSRPPARFYEQYF

v_gene: TRBV28
d_gene: TRBD1
j_gene: TRBJ1-1
abundance: few
CDR3nt: TGTGCCAGCAGCGCGACAGGGGGCGCGTACACTGAAGCTTTCTTT
CDR3aa: CASSATGGAYTEAFF

v_gene: TRBV2
d_gene: -
j_gene: TRBJ1-3
abundance: -
CDR3nt: TGTGCCAGCAGTGAACTTACAACCTCGCGAAACACCATATATTTT
CDR3aa: CASSELTTSRNTIYF

v_gene: TRBV14
d_gene: -
j_gene: TRBJ2-1
abundance: once
CDR3nt: TGTGCCAGCAGCCAGGTCAGGGCGCGCGGGGACCATGAGCAGTTCTTC
CDR3aa: CASSQVRARGDHEQFF